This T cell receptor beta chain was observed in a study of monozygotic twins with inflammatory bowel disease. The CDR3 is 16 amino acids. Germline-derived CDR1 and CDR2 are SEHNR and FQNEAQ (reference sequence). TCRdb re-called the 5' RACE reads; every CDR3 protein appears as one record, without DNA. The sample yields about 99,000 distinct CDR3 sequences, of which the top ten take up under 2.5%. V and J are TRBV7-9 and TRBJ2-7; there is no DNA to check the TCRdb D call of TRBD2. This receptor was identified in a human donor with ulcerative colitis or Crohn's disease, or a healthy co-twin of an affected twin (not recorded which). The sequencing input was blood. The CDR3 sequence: CASSPSRGRASYEQYF.